This T cell receptor beta chain emerged from a study of OX40 agonist ivuxolimab in advanced cancers. Study in general: Those enrolled were 82.7% male, with a mean age of 60 years and ages from 23 to 79. Findings of the study overall: With doses of 0.1 to 3.0 mg/kg, CD4+ and CD8+ blood T cells had undergone clonal expansion by week 6. Normalized expansion of T-cell clones was also low for some nonresponders.

This CDR3 contains 14 residues. CDR1 MNHNS and CDR2 SASEGT come from the germline V gene. V shed 0 bases and J shed 7 bases, with 10 bases lying between them. Autoimmune disease history or systemic immunosuppression barred patients. To note about this clone: The antigen is undetermined.

The protocol was immunoSEQ multiplex PCR, while the TCRdb copy is restricted to in-frame clones and leaves out a portion. The table records about 32,000 clones, 65% to 85% of them present only once. The sequence derives from an adult with an advanced solid tumor such as melanoma, head and neck, liver or kidney cancer. The chain has TRBV6-1 and TRBJ2-1; the D gene is possibly TRBD2 (5 bases). The specimen was CD4+ or CD8+ T cells sorted from blood, collected in a trial of the OX40 agonist ivuxolimab. The CDR3 sequence: CASSEAGAGNEQFF. CDR3 nucleotides: TGTGCCAGCAGTGAAGCGGGAGCTGGTAATGAGCAGTTCTTC.